A selection of T cell receptor beta chains follows, all from one sample in a study of response to subunit inactivated influenza vaccine. Using its own MiXCR run on the RT-PCR reads, TCRdb lists one record per CDR3 protein. The sample yields about 800,000 distinct CDR3 sequences, 20% to 25% seen once. Material: PBMCs from blood, obtained more than 4 days after vaccination. All receptors come from a man aged 45-65 years who received an inactivated influenza vaccine. CDR3s include the opening cysteine and the closing phenylalanine or tryptophan. A D gene is named only where the DNA matches it firmly. The size of a clone is reported for some rows only, either as once, few or many, or as a class for expanded clones.

v_call	d_call	clone_size	cdr3_aa
TRBV29-1	TRBD1	few	CSASAGGWTEAFF
TRBV18	NA	once	CASSPPLKETQYF
TRBV7-9	TRBD2	NA	CASSLAPPSGGAEQYF
TRBV5-1	NA	NA	CVSSSQGTEAFF
TRBV9	NA	few	CASSTQTGEGETQYF
TRBV4-3	NA	few	CASSQDLTGSWDTQYF
TRBV12-3/TRBV12-4	TRBD2	many	CASSSPGLAGLEQFF
TRBV3-1	NA	NA	CASSQGKGWDTEAFF
TRBV21-1	NA	NA	CATSPLNYGYTF
TRBV10-3	NA	NA	CAITPRLVVAGANVLTF
TRBV28	NA	NA	CASSLQGFNYGYTF
TRBV10-3	TRBD2	NA	CVASGNLYEQYF
TRBV7-9	TRBD2	few	CASSPLAGLAKNIQYF
TRBV27	TRBD2	NA	CASSLRSGGPSTDTQYF
TRBV6-1	TRBD2	NA	CASSVAGVGEQYF
TRBV10-3	NA	many	CAISVRGDYGYTF
TRBV6-2/TRBV6-3	NA	NA	CATLGGTRYEQYF
TRBV6-2/TRBV6-3	NA	NA	CASSSWATTGELFF
TRBV7-6	NA	few	CASSLVPTGTSGNTIYF
TRBV12-3/TRBV12-4	NA	few	CASSFAMGSEQFF
TRBV7-6	TRBD2	NA	CASSSNAGTSGIYEQYF
TRBV9	NA	NA	CASSPHPHEQYF
TRBV5-1	TRBD1	NA	CASSLADRGAYNEQFF
TRBV4-2	TRBD2	few	CASSPSSSGGAYEQYF
TRBV4-3	TRBD1	NA	CASSHADRVMQFF
TRBV28	NA	few	CASSSQDTVRETQYF
TRBV20-1	TRBD2	few	CSARVPAGGYEQYF
TRBV20-1	NA	few	CSASGHSSRQPQHF
TRBV7-2	TRBD2	few	CASSKGLAGGNEQYF
TRBV7-3	NA	few	CASSSLPGLTNTGELFF
TRBV3-1	TRBD1	many	CASSQRHRGRPEQYF
TRBV11-2	TRBD1	few	CASSLGGTGGFETQYF
TRBV15	NA	NA	CATSRERGMGDNEQFF
TRBV5-5	NA	NA	CASSSDWGQPQHF
TRBV5-1	TRBD1	many	CASSSAGTANEKLFF
TRBV5-1	NA	few	CASSSGSGPYEQYF
TRBV5-1	TRBD1	many	CASSPEGTDTDTQYF
TRBV2	TRBD1	NA	CASSAIQGTGEQYF
TRBV7-8	NA	NA	CASSLDRAREQFF
TRBV30	NA	few	CAWRRTGTDTQYF
TRBV5-1	NA	NA	CASSLDGTRGETQYF
TRBV20-1	NA	few	CSAREAGTPTTDTQYF
TRBV7-2	TRBD1	once	CASRWTGTAGTDTQYF
TRBV3-1	TRBD2	many	CASSQLSGRRHEQYF
TRBV4-2	NA	NA	CASSSRSGDNSPLHF
TRBV5-1	TRBD1	NA	CASAVGQGEDTQYF
TRBV6-1	TRBD1	NA	CASSGRDRLNSPLHF
TRBV24-1	NA	few	CATSDSVRGRNTGELFF
TRBV10-3	TRBD1	NA	CAISEGQGHTGELFF
TRBV20-1	TRBD2	few	CSARVAGGWNEQFF
TRBV11-2	TRBD1	NA	CASSLGVFGQGYNEQFF
TRBV5-1	NA	NA	CASSLAPSGDYEQYF
TRBV12-3/TRBV12-4	TRBD1	NA	CASRPDRVIGELFF
TRBV7-2	TRBD2	NA	CASSLTGGRVSNEQFF
TRBV6-1	NA	NA	CASSESGYTEAFF
TRBV27	NA	few	CASSSTDYQETQYF
TRBV5-1	NA	NA	CASSLDVGETQYF
TRBV4-1	NA	NA	CASSQAPWEKKNIQYF
TRBV3-1	NA	few	CASSMGSAGGTEAFF
TRBV7-9	NA	few	CASSLGEFLQETQYF